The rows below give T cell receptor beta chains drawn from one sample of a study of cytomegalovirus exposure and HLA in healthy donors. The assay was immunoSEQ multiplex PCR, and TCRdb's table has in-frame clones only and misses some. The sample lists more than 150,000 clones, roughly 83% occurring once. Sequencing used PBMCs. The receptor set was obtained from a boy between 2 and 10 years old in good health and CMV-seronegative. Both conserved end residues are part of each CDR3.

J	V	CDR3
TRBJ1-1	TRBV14	CASSQEGEGLNTEAFF
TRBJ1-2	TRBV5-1	CASSLTSGGGYGYTF
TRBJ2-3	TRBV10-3	CAISGTSGFTDTQYF
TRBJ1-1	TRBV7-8	CASSPYRDRETEAFF
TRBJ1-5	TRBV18	CASSLTTGSGNQPQHF
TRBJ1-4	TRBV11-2	CASSSRVGGQGFEKLFF
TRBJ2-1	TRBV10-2	CASSERGKVEQFF
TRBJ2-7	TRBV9	CASSPRPAEIPYEQYF
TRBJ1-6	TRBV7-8	CASSFTGTVYNSPLHF
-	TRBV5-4	CASSFSSGNYEQYF
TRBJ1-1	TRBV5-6	CASSQQGLYTEAFF
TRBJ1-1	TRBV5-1	CASSLGTLMNTEAFF
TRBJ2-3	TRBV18	CASSPGPSGTTDTQYF
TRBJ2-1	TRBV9	CASSVSVPAGLAGMDEQFF
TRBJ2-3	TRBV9	CASSVGSGRAGDTQYF
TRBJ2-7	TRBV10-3	CAISEEPGFYEQYF
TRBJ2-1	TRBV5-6	CASSSVTSSYNEQFF
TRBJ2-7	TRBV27	CASSSSGQGIEQYF
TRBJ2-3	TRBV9	CASSVAGAELDTQYF
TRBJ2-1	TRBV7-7	CASNLLRNEQFF
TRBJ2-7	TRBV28	CASNWGRGAYEQYF
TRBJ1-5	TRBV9	CASSVRPDFNQPQHF
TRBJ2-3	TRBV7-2	CASSARWDRGEVDTQYF
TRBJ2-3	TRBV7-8	CASSLAGGPGDTQYF
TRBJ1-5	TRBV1	CTTLGRDGQPQHF
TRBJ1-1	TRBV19	CASSDPGTRGKNTEAFF
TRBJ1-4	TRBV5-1	CASSLSGIYEKLFF
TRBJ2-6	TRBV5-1	CASSLAIPGQGFSGANVLTF
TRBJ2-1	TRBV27	CASSLSMLAEYNEQFF
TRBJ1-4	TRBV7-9	CASTTGLSKLFF
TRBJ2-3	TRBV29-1	CSVEGVYRVEADTQYF
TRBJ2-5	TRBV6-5	CASSYSLARKETQYF
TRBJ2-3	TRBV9	CASSAWDRSTDTQYF
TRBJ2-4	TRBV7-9	CASSLGTEIAKNIQYF
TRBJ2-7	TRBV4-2	CASSSQRDYSYEQYF
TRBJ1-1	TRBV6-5	CASSYAQAREAFF
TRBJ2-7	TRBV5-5	CASSLSTGLAGSLIHEQYF
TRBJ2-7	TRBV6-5	CASRRTDEQYF